The 12 T cell receptor beta chains reported below all come from one sample, sequenced in a study of beta chain features in type 1 diabetes. Which antigens these TCRs recognize remains unknown. All of the isolated RNA was reverse transcribed, so expressed TCRB transcripts were sequenced. Assay used: immunoSEQ multiplex PCR; TCRdb lists only in-frame clones, some missing. The sample shows 300,000 to 350,000 clones, approximately 13% of them seen only once. The study's findings and limits: Patients with Type 1 diabetes showed moderately but significantly shorter TCRB CDR3s in all four CD4+ subsets.

Material for sequencing was naive CD4+ T cells from blood. These TCRs come from a woman aged 18 to 35 with type 1 diabetes.

The chain recombines TRBV5-4 with TRBJ2-6; possible D gene TRBD2, 5 bases. The CDR3 contains 16 residues. V shed 3 bases and J shed 1 base, with 11 bases lying between them. Per germline, CDR1 SGHNT and CDR2 YYREEE (reference sequence). Here the CDR3 DNA reads TGTGCCAGCAGCTCGGACTGGTGGTCTGGGGCCAACGTCCTGACTTTC. It yields the protein CASSSDWWSGANVLTF.

The V and J genes are TRBV30 and TRBJ2-1; tentative D call: TRBD2 (5 bases). V lost 0 bases and J 8 bases, leaving 11 bases between the germline ends. The CDR3 runs to 13 residues. Germline assignment: CDR1 GTSNPN and CDR2 SVGIG (reference sequence). CDR3 in DNA: TGTGCCTGGAGTGTAGGGAGACCGGATGAGCAGTTCTTC. Protein product: CAWSVGRPDEQFF.

As regards this clone: One end of the junction fails to match germline, which may point to a read error. The chain recombines TRBV2 with TRBJ1-4, with 9 bases lining up with TRBD1. Germline CDR1 SNHLY, CDR2 FYNNEI. CDR3 length: 14 amino acids. The CDR3 loop is CASSSRDWTGAKIF. CDR3 nucleotide sequence: TGTGCCAGCAGCAGCCGCGACTGGACAGGGGCCAAGATTTTT.

The table lists this clone with a few counts. The chain recombines TRBV5-4 with TRBJ1-1, with D tentatively TRBD1 (6 bases). Germline CDR1 is SGHNT and CDR2 is YYREEE (reference sequence). Trimming pared 4 bases from V and 1 base from J, leaving 14 bases between. The CDR3 runs 15 residues. CDR3 nucleotides: TGTGCCAGCAGCATAACAGGGAGTCCGAACACTGAAGCTTTCTTT. Its protein product is CASSITGSPNTEAFF. Full variable domain (rest looked up from reference TRBV5-4 and TRBJ1-1): ETGVTQSPTHLIKTRGQQVTLRCSSQSGHNTVSWYQQALGQGPQFIFQYYREEENGRGNFPPRFSGLQFPNYSSELNVNALELDDSALYLCASSITGSPNTEAFFGQGTRLTVV.

This clone was seen more than once but under ten times. The rearrangement links TRBV10-3 to TRBJ2-1; TRBD2 might be the D (5 bases). Germline CDR1 ENHRY, CDR2 SYGVKD. This CDR3 spans 13 amino acids. Trimming pared 8 bases from V and 0 bases from J, leaving 8 bases between. CDR3 sequence reads: CAIRGSSYNEQFF. In DNA form, the CDR3 reads TGTGCCATCCGTGGGAGCTCCTACAATGAGCAGTTCTTC.

The chain has TRBV7-2 and TRBJ2-3; D may be TRBD2 (5 bases). The germline CDR1 and CDR2 sequences are SGHTA and FQGNSA. This CDR3 comprises 15 residues. V was trimmed by 3 bases and J by 6 bases, leaving 16 bases between them. Written as DNA, the CDR3 is TGTGCCAGCAGCTTTTGGACTCCCGGGTCCGATACGCAGTATTTT. The encoded protein is CASSFWTPGSDTQYF.

This clone has a handful of counts. The chain is built from TRBV14 and TRBJ2-3, with D perhaps matching TRBD1 (5 bases). The CDR3 contains 18 residues. V lost 5 bases and J lost 1, with 22 bases in between. From germline, CDR1 is SGHDN and CDR2 FVKESK. The CDR3 sequence is CASSFRGPSPSRTDTQYF. The CDR3 nucleotides read TGTGCCAGCAGCTTTAGGGGCCCTAGTCCCAGCCGCACAGATACGCAGTATTTT.

The chain links TRBV10-3 to TRBJ1-2; D is unresolved. Germline V gene lookup returns CDR1 ENHRY and CDR2 SYGVKD. V was pared by 8 bases and J by 4 bases, with 8 bases between. This CDR3 has 11 residues. The CDR3 DNA sequence: TGTGCCATCGGGCTGGGCTATGGCTACACCTTC. It codes for CAIGLGYGYTF.

The V and J genes are TRBV30 and TRBJ2-7; TRBD1 matches 9 bases. The V gene's germline CDR1 is GTSNPN and CDR2 SVGIG (reference sequence). V gave up 6 bases and J gave up 2 bases; unmatched junction bases: 5. This CDR3 region has 13 residues. CDR3 amino acids: CACTTGGPYEQYF. CDR3 DNA sequence: TGTGCCTGTACAACAGGGGGCCCCTACGAGCAGTACTTC.

The chain links TRBV28 to TRBJ2-3, with TRBD2 matching 8 bases. CDR1 and CDR2 (germline): MDHEN, SYDVKM. The CDR3 covers 12 residues. Unmatched junction bases numbered 7, after V lost 10 bases and J lost 7 bases. CDR3: CATREGGHTQYF. The CDR3 DNA sequence: TGTGCCACCCGGGAGGGAGGCCATACGCAGTATTTT.

V gene TRBV5-1 combines with J gene TRBJ2-5; TRBD2 agrees at 13 bases. Germline trimming cut 4 bases from V and 1 base from J; bases unmatched to any gene: 13. This CDR3 region has 19 residues. In germline, CDR1 is SGHRS, CDR2 YFSETQ. The CDR3 DNA follows: TGCGCCAGCAGCCGTGGGACTAGCGGGAACTCCTGGACCCAAGAGACCCAGTACTTC. Its translation: CASSRGTSGNSWTQETQYF.

The V call is TRBV7-9, the J call TRBJ2-7; 11 nucleotides agree with TRBD1. Germline CDR1 SEHNR, CDR2 FQNEAQ (reference sequence). The CDR3 length is 14 residues. The ends lost 6 bases at V and 3 bases at J; junction bases unmatched: 4. The CDR3 region is CASRRTGGGYEQYV. In DNA, the CDR3 is TGTGCCAGCAGACGGACAGGGGGCGGCTACGAGCAGTACGTC.